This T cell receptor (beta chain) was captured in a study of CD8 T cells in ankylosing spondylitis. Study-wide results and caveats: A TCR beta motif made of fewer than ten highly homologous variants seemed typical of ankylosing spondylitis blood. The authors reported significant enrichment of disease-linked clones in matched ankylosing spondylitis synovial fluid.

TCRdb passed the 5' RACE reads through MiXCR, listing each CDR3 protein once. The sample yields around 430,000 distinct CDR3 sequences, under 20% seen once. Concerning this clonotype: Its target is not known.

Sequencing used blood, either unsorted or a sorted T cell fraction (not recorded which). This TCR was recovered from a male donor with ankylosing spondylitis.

CDR3 sequence (DNA): TGTGCCAGCACCAGACAGGGACGGAACACTGAAGCTTTCTTT. Residues: CASTRQGRNTEAFF. The chain joins TRBV6-1 to TRBJ1-1, with 7 bases matching TRBD1. CDR1 is MNHNS and CDR2 is SASEGT in the germline V gene. V shed 7 bases, J shed 1 base, and the junction held 6 bases outside the gene matches. There are 14 residues in the CDR3.